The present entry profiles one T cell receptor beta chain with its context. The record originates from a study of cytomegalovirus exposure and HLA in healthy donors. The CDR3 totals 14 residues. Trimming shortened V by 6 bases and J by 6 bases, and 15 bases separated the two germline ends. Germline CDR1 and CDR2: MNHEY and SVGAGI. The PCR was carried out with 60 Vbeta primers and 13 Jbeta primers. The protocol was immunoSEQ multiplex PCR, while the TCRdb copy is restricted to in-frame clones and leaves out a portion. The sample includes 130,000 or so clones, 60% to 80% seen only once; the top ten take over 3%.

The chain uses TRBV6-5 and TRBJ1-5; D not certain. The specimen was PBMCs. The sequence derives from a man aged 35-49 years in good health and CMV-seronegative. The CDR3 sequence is CASSLRGSGQPQHF. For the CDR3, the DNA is TGTGCCAGCAGCCTCCGGGGATCGGGTCAGCCCCAGCATTTT.